These 4 T cell receptor beta chains came from one sample sequenced in a study of cytomegalovirus exposure and HLA in healthy donors (dated by TCRdb to about 2017). Receptor libraries were prepared by the immunoSEQ multiplex PCR assay. A mixture of 60 forward primers for TCR Vbeta segments and 13 reverse primers for TCR Jbeta segments was used in the multiplex PCR. Entries here come from immuneACCESS through TCRdb and include only in-frame sequences with V and J called. Some clones fail to appear in such tables; in the studies checked, an unresolved V gene covers under half of the shortfall, and the cause of the remainder is unknown. Recorded for this sample are approximately 150,000 clones; around 77% of them occurred a single time. Around 1.5% of the sample lies in the top ten. Sequencing input: PBMCs. These receptors were collected from a man in his forties in good health and CMV-seronegative.

This clone was picked up one time. The chain combines TRBV5-1 with TRBJ1-2; no reliable D call. Germline loops: CDR1 SGHRS, CDR2 YFSETQ. With 2 bases removed from V and 5 bases from J, the gap between germline ends came to 10 bases. This CDR3 is 13 amino acids long. The CDR3 here is CASSLGIGYGYTF. DNA of the CDR3: TGCGCCAGCAGCTTAGGAATCGGGTATGGCTACACCTTC.

The chain has TRBV7-2 and TRBJ1-3, with TRBD1 matching over 8 bases. The CDR3 spans 15 residues. From germline, CDR1 is SGHTA and CDR2 FQGNSA. The trim removed 5 bases at V and 0 bases at J, leaving 3 bases unmatched. The CDR3: CASSLTGGSGNTIYF. The CDR3 bases are TGTGCCAGCAGCCTCACAGGGGGCTCTGGAAACACCATATATTTT.

The chain carries TRBV2 and TRBJ1-2; D call uncertain. CDR3 length equals 8 residues. Germline CDR1 SNHLY, CDR2 FYNNEI. The CDR3 region has the DNA TGTTTACAATCCAGCTACACCTTC. This sequence encodes CLQSSYTF. Supplemented by reference TRBV2 and TRBJ1-2, the full variable domain reads EPEVTQTPSHQVTQMGQEVILRCVPISNHLYFYWYRQILGQKVEFLVSFYNNEISEKSEIFDDQFSVERPDGSNFTLKIRSTKLEDSAMYFCLQSSYTFGSGTRLTVV.

This clone appeared a single time. V is TRBV28 and J is TRBJ2-5; the match to TRBD2 covers 11 bases. The assigned J gene may be wrong: the sequence end matches TRBJ2-7 better. The germline V gene has CDR1 MDHEN and CDR2 SYDVKM. The CDR3 loop spans 15 amino acids. CDR3 DNA sequence: TGTGCCAGCAGCCTTAGCGGGAGGGCCAATTACGAGCAGTACTTC. Encoded protein: CASSLSGRANYEQYF.